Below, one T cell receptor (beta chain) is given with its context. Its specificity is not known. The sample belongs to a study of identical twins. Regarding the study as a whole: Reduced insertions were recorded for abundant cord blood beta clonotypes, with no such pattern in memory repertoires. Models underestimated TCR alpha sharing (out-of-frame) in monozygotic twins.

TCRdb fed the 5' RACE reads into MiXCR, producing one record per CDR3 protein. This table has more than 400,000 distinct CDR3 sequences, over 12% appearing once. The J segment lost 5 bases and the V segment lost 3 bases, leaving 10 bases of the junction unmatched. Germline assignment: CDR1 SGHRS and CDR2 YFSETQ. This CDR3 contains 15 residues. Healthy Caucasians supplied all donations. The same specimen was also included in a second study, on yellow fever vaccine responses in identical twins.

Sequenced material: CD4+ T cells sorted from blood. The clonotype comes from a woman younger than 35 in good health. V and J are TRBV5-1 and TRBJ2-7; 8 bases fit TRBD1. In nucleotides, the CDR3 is TGCGCCAGCAGCTCAGGGACAGGACAAGTCGACGAGCAGTACTTC. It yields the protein CASSSGTGQVDEQYF.